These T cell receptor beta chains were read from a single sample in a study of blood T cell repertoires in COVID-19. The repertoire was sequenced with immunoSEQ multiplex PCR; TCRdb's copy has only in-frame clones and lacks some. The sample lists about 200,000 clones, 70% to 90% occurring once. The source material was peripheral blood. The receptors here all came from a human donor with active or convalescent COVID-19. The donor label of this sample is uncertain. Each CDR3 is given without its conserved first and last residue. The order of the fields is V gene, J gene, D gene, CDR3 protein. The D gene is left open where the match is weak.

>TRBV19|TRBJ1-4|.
ASSPRVTNEKLF
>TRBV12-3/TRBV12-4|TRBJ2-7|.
ASSLAGVHEQY
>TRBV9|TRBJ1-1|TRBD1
ASSVTGVTEAF
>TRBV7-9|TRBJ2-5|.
ASSLAQEETQY
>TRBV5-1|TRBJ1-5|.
ASSPVGGGDQPQH
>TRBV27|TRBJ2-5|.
ASSPLDRETQY
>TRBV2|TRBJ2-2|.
ASSNSRVTGELF
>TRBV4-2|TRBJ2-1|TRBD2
ASSQTYGAGPDNEQF
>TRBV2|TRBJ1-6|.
ASNLESYNSPLH
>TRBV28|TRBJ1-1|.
ASSFHREGTEAF
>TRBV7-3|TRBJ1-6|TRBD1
ASSTQGGPWSPLH
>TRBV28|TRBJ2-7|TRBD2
ASRNPGLAGELIYEQY
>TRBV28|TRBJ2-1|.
ASSLPRLATYNEQF
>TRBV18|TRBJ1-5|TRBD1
ASSPQGNQPQH
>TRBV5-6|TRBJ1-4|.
ASSLEREDEKLF
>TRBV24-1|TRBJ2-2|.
ATSSLMGRETGELF
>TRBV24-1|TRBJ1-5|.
ATSDPRDINQPQH
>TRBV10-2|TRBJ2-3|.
ASSATTRTDTQY
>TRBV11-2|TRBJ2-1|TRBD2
ASSPLRGRVIEQF
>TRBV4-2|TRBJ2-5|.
ASSQGAGETQY
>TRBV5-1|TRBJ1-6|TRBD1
ASSRRTGVANSPLH
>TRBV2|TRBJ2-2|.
ASLLVAGTGELF
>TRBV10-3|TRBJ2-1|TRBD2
AINPPPPTSGSSYNEQF
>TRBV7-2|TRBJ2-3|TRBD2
ASSAYRGGVDTQY
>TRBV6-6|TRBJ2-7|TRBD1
ASRTTGGSYEQY
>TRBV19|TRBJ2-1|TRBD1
ASSKVTGNNNEQF
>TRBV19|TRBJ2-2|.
ASSMGPYTGELF
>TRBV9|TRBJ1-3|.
ASSLGGHSGNTIY
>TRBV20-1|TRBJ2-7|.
SASPGTGPSEQY
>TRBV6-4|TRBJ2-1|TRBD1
ASSIAGTETYNEQF
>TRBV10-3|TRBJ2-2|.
AISESVTNTGELF
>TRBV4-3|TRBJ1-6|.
ASSQDLARVSPLH
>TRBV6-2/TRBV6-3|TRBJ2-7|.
ASSYPQGRSEQY
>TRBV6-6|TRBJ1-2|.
ASSPGADYGYT
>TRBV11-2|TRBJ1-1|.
ASSLSGGQGTEAF
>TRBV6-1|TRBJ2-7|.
ASSDSRAPFYEQY
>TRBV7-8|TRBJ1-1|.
ASSFGQVNTEAF
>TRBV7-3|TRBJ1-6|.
ASSSGQPNSPLH
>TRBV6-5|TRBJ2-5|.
ASSDGGPVGETQY
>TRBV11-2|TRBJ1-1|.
ASSYGSGGKDTEAF
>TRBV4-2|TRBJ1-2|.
ASSRGDPRDGYT
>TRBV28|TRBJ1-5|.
ASSLGQNNQPQH
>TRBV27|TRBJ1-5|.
ASSFLNQPQH
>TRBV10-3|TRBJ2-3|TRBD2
AIRGTSFTDTQY
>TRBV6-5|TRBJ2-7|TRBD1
ASSRDRGYEQY
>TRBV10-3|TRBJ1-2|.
ATAGTQNYGYT
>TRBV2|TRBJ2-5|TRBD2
ASSEGSGGAGRQTQY
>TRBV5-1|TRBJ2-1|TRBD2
ASSPTAGGKNEQF